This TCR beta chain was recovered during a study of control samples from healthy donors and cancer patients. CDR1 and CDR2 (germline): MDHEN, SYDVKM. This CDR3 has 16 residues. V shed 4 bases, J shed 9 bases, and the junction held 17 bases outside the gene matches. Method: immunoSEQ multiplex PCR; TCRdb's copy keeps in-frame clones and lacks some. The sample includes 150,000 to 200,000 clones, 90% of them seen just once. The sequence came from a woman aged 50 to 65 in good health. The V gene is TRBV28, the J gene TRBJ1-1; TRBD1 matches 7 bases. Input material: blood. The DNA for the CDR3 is TGTGCCAGCAGTTATAAGGGGTTTGAGACAGGGTCACAAGCTTTCTTT. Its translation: CASSYKGFETGSQAFF.